The TCR beta chain described here comes from a study of OX40 agonist ivuxolimab in advanced cancers. Overall study: Hepatocellular carcinoma, melanoma, renal cell or head and neck cancer affected the dose-escalation patients. One patient with hepatocellular carcinoma and two with cutaneous melanoma, three in all, had partial responses. Findings and limits, study-wide: Normalized T-cell clonal expansion was also low in some nonresponders. On average, a greater number of expanded clones characterised CD8+ T cells relative to CD4+.

Clones were read by immunoSEQ multiplex PCR, and TCRdb kept only the in-frame ones, dropping some. The sample contains roughly 60,000 clones, about 82% of which appear only once. On this clone: The antigen remains unidentified.

The CDR3 sequence is 15 residues long. The source material was CD4+ or CD8+ T cells sorted from blood, sampled in a trial of the OX40 agonist ivuxolimab. The clonotype was recovered from an adult with an advanced solid tumor such as melanoma, head and neck, liver or kidney cancer. This chain links TRBV21-1 with TRBJ1-5. TRBV21-1 is recorded as a pseudogene. The CDR3 nucleotides read TGTGCCAGCAGCCGAGGTGAGGGTAGCAATCAGCCCCAGCATTTT. Translating gives CASSRGEGSNQPQHF.